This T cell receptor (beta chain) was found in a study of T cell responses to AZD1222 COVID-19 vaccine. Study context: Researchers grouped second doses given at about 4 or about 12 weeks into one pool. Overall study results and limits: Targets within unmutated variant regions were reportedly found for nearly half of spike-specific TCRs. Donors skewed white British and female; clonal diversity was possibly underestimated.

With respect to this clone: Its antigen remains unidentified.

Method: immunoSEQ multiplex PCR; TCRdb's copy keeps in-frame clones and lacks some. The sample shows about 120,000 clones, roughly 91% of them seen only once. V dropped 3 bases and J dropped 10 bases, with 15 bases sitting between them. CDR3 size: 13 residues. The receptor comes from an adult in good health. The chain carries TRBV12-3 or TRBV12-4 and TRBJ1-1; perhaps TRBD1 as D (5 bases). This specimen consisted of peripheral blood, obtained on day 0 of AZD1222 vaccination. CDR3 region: CASSFRSERGAFF. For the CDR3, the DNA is TGTGCCAGCAGTTTCAGGTCCGAGAGGGGAGCTTTCTTT.